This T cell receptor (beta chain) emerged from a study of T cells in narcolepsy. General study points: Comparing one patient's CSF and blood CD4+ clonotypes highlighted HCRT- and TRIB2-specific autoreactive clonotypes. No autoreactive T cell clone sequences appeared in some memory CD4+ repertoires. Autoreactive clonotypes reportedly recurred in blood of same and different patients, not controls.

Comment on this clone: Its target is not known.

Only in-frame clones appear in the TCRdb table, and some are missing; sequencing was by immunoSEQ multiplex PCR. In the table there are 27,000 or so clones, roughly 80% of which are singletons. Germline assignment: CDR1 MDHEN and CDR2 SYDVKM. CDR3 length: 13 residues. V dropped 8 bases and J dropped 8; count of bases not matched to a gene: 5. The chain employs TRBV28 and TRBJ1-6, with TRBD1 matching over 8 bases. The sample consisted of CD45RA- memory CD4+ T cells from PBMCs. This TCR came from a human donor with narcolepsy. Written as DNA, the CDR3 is TGTGCCAGCGAGGACAGGGATTATTCACCCCTCCACTTT. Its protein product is CASEDRDYSPLHF.